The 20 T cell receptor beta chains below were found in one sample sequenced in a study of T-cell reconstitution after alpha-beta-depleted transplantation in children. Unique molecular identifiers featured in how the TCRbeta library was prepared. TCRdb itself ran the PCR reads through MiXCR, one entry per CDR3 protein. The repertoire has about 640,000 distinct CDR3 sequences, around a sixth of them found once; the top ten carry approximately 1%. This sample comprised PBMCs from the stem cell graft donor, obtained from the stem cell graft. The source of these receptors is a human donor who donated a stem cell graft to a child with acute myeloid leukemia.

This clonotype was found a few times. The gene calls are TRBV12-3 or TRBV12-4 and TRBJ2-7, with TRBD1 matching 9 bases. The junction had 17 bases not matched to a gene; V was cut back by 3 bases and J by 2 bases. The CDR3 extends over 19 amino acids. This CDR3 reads CASSFRSVGTGRMAYEQYF. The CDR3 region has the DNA TGTGCCAGCAGTTTTCGTTCTGTCGGGACAGGGAGAATGGCCTACGAGCAGTACTTC.

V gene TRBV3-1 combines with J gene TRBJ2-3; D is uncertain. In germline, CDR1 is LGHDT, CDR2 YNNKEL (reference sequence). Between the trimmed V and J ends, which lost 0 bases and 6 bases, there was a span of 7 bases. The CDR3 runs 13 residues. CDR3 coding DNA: TGTGCCAGCAGCCAAGAACCCGTCGATACGCAGTATTTT. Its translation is CASSQEPVDTQYF.

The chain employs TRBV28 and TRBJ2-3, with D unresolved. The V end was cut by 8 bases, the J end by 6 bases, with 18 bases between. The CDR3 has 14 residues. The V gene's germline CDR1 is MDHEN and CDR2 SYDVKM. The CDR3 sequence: CASGLIPNSDTQYF. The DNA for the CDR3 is TGTGCCAGCGGCCTGATTCCCAACAGCGATACGCAGTATTTT.

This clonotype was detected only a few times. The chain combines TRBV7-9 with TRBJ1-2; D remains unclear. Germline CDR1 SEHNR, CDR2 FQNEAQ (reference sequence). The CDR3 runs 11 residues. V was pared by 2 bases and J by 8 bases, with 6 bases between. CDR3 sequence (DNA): TGTGCCAGCAGCTTACCAGAAGGCTACACCTTC. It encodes CASSLPEGYTF.

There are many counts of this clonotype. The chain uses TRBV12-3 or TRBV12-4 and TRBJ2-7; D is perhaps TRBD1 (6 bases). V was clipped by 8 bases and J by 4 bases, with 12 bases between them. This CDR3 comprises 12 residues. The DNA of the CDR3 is TGTGCCAGCGCATCACAGGGTTACGAGCAGTACGTC. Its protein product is CASASQGYEQYV.

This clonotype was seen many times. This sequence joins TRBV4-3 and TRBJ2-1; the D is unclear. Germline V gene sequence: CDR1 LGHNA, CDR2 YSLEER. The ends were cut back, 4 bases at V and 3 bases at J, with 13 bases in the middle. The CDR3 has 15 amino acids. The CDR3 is CASSRLADDYNEQFF. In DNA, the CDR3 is TGCGCCAGCAGCCGATTAGCAGACGACTACAATGAGCAGTTCTTC.

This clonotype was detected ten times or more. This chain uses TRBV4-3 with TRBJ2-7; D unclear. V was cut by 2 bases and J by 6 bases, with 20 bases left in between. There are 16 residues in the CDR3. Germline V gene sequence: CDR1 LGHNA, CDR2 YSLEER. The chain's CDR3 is CASSQHALDPSLEQYF. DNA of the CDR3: TGCGCCAGCAGCCAACATGCCCTAGATCCCAGCCTCGAGCAGTACTTC.

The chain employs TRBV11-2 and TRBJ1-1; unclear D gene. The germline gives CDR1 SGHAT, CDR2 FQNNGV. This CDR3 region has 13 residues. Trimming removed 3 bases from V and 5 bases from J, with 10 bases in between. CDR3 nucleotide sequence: TGTGCCAGCAGCTTTGGGGTGGAGACTGAAGCTTTCTTT. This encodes CASSFGVETEAFF.

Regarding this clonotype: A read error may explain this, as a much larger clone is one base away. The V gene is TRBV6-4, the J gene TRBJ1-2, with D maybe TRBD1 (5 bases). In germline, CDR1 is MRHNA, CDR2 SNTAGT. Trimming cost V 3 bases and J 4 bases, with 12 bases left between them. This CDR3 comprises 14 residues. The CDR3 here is CASSEEGRSYGYTF. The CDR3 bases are TGTGCCAGCAGTGAGGAGGGACGTAGCTATGGCTACACCTTC.

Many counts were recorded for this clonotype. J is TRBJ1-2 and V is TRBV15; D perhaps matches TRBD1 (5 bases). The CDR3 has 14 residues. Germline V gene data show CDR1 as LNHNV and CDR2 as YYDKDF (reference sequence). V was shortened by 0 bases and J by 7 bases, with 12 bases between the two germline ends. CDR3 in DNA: TGTGCCACCAGCAGAGACCGGGGGGGATTTGGCTACACCTTC. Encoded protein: CATSRDRGGFGYTF.

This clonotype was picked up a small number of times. The CDR3 here is CATQRGANTGELFF. The CDR3 nucleotides read TGCGCCACCCAGCGGGGAGCGAACACCGGGGAGCTGTTTTTT. V gene TRBV5-1 combines with J gene TRBJ2-2, with 7 bases matching TRBD2. This CDR3 has 14 residues. V shed 9 bases, J shed 0 bases, and the junction held 5 bases outside the gene matches. Germline V gene sequence: CDR1 SGHRS, CDR2 YFSETQ.

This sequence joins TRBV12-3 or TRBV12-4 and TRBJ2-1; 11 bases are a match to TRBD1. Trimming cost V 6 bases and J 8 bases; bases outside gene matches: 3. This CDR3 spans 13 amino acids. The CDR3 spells CASSWDRGYEQFF. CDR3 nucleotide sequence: TGTGCCAGCAGCTGGGACAGGGGGTATGAGCAGTTCTTC.

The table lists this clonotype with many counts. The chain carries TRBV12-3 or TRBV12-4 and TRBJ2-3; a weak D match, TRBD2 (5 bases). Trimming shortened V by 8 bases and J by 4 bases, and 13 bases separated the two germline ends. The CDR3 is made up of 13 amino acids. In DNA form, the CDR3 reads TGTGCCAGCCTTGAGGGCGACGCAGATACGCAGTATTTT. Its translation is CASLEGDADTQYF.

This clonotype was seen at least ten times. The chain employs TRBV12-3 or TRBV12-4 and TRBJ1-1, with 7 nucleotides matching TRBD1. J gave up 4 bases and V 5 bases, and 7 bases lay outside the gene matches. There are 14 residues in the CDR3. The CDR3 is CASSPRQGSTEAFF. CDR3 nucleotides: TGTGCCAGCAGTCCCAGACAGGGATCCACTGAAGCTTTCTTT.

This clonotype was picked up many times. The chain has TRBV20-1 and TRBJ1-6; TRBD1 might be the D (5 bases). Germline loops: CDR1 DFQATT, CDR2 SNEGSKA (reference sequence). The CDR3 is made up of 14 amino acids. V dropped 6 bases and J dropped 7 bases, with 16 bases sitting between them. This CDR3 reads CSARRVRQNSPLHF. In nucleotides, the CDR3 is TGCAGTGCCCGAAGGGTCAGACAGAATTCACCCCTCCACTTT.

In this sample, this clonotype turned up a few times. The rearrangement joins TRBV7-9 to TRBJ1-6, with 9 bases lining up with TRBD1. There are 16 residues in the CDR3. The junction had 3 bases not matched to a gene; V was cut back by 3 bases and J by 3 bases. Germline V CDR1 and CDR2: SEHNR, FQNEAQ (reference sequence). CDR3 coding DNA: TGTGCCAGCAGCTTGGGACAGGGCTTCTATAATTCACCCCTCCACTTT. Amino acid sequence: CASSLGQGFYNSPLHF.

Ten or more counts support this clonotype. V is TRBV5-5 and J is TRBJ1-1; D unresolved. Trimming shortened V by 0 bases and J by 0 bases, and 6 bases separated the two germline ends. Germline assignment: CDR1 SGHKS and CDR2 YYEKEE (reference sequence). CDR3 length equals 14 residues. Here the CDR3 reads CASSLATLNTEAFF. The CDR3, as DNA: TGTGCCAGCAGCTTGGCCACCTTGAACACTGAAGCTTTCTTT.

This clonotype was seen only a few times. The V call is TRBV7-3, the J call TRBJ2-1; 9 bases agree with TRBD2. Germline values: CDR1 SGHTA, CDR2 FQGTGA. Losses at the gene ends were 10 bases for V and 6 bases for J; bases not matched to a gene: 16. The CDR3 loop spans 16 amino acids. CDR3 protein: CATELGLGAGGNEQFF. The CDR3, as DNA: TGTGCCACCGAGCTGGGGTTGGGAGCGGGGGGCAATGAGCAGTTCTTC. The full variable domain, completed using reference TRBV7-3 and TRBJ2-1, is GAGVSQTPSNKVTEKGKYVELRCDPISGHTALYWYRQSLGQGPEFLIYFQGTGAADDSGLPNDRFFAVRPEGSVSTLKIQRTERGDSAVYLCATELGLGAGGNEQFFGPGTRLTVL.

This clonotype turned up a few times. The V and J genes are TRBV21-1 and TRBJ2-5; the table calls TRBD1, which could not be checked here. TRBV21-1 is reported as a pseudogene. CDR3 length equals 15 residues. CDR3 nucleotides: TGTGCCACGGGATTAGAGTCTGACTGGGGGCCGGCCCAGTACTTC. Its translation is CATGLESDWGPAQYF.

CDR3 DNA: TGCAGTGCCCCCAATCCCGCGGTAGTGAATTCACCCCTCCACTTT. It translates to CSAPNPAVVNSPLHF. This chain links TRBV20-1 with TRBJ1-6, with D unclear. The CDR3 has 15 amino acids. The V end was cut by 6 bases, the J end by 7 bases, with 19 bases between. Germline V gives CDR1 DFQATT, CDR2 SNEGSKA (reference sequence).